This paragraph reports one T cell receptor beta chain. The CDR3 covers 13 residues. The V and J ends lost 6 bases and 7 bases, in that order; junction bases with no gene match: 7. Germline values: CDR1 SGHRS, CDR2 YFSETQ. Seattle cases were enrolled at active infection and followed longitudinally. In the source study's methods: Reference gene primers were amplified, and this amplification served to estimate nucleated cell counts. Measured with immunoSEQ multiplex PCR; TCRdb has only the in-frame clones, and not every one. Clone size and the V and J calls come from that table; the DNA yielded D and trimming. This table holds about 250,000 clones, roughly 90% found once. This sample was taken from a study of blood T cell repertoires in COVID-19. About the study: Acute-phase and convalescent COVID-19 samples originated in the United States, Italy and Spain. T cells, B-cell-depleted T cells, or PBMCs provided the cDNA or gDNA that served as material.

The sequence derives from a woman in her sixties or seventies with COVID-19, enrolled during active disease. The genes are TRBV5-1 and TRBJ1-1, with TRBD1 identical over 9 bases. The sequencing input was peripheral blood. The CDR3 is CASKTGQGGEAFF. The CDR3 coding sequence is TGCGCCAGCAAGACGGGACAGGGTGGTGAAGCTTTCTTT.